This T cell receptor (beta chain) was identified during a study of response to subunit inactivated influenza vaccine. This clonotype was observed many times. Its cognate antigen is unknown. From the RT-PCR reads, TCRdb called clonotypes with MiXCR, one entry per CDR3 protein. Of about 240,000 distinct CDR3 sequences listed, 9.5% to 15% were seen once; the top ten hold approximately 8.4%. Study-level findings and limits: After each seasonal influenza vaccination, few new T cells are recruited, the authors suggested.

The source material was non-naive T cells sorted from PBMCs, sampled less than 15 days before vaccination. This TCR was recovered from a man aged 50-59 years who received an inactivated influenza vaccine.

The CDR3 is CASIPPTGVNTEAFF. The CDR3 DNA sequence: TGTGCCAGCATTCCCCCCACAGGGGTGAACACTGAAGCTTTCTTT. The genes are TRBV7-9 and TRBJ1-1; TRBD1 matches 7 bases. The J segment lost 0 bases and the V segment lost 7 bases, leaving 8 bases of the junction unmatched. This CDR3 spans 15 amino acids. Germline V gene sequence: CDR1 SEHNR, CDR2 FQNEAQ (reference sequence).